This T cell receptor (beta chain) emerged from a study of blood T cell repertoires in COVID-19. Study context: From the United States, Italy and Spain came samples of acute and convalescent COVID-19.

CDR1 is SSHAT and CDR2 is FNYEAQ in the germline V gene (reference sequence). The CDR3 totals 14 residues. Using immunoSEQ multiplex PCR, the repertoire was profiled, and TCRdb retains in-frame clones only, with some absent. The sample includes some 80,000 clones, roughly 78% seen only once; the top ten take about a third. Remarks on this clone: Germline is not matched at one junction end, which may reflect a read error.

The chain has TRBV7-7 and TRBJ2-2, with 8 bases that match TRBD1. Sequenced sample: peripheral blood. The origin of this receptor is a man aged 60 to 75 with COVID-19, enrolled during active disease. CDR3 in amino acids: CASSYRQGTGELFF. CDR3 in DNA: TGTGCTAGCAGTTACCGACAGGGGACCGGGGAGCTGTTTTTT. The full variable domain, in which reference TRBV7-7 and TRBJ2-2 provide the parts outside the CDR3, is GAGVSQSPRYKVTKRGQDVTLRCDPISSHATLYWYQQALGQGPEFLTYFNYEAQPDKSGLPSDRFSAERPEGSISTLTIQRTEQRDSAMYRCASSYRQGTGELFFGEGSRLTVL.